The 30 T cell receptor beta chains presented below share a single source sample, sequenced in a study of CD8+ T cells in alopecia areata. Extracted from the samples, RNA was reverse transcribed into cDNA to serve as the sequencing template. The repertoire was sequenced with immunoSEQ multiplex PCR; TCRdb's copy has only in-frame clones and lacks some. The repertoire holds about 150,000 clones, with around two thirds as singletons. The sequenced sample consisted of CD8+ T cells sorted from blood. These TCRs come from a human donor in good health.

The rearrangement uses TRBV28 and TRBJ1-1; no firm D call. The germline V gene encodes CDR1 MDHEN and CDR2 SYDVKM. The CDR3 has 13 residues. Trimming cost V 5 bases and J 5 bases, with 12 bases left between them. The CDR3 nucleotides read TGTGCCAGCAGTCCCCTAGGATTGACTGAAGCTTTCTTT. Residues: CASSPLGLTEAFF.

V usage is TRBV11-2 and J usage is TRBJ2-2; D may be TRBD1 (5 bases). The CDR3 length is 14 residues. The V and J ends lost 5 bases and 4 bases respectively, with 11 bases between them. Germline V gene sequence: CDR1 SGHAT, CDR2 FQNNGV. This CDR3 is CASSPSGITGELFF. The CDR3 DNA reads TGTGCCAGCAGCCCCTCAGGGATCACCGGGGAGCTGTTTTTT.

This chain links TRBV9 with TRBJ2-2; 7 positions match TRBD1. Germline trimming cut 8 bases from V and 7 bases from J; bases unmatched to any gene: 8. The CDR3 runs to 13 residues. Germline CDR1 reads SGDLS; CDR2 reads YYNGEE. The CDR3 region has the DNA TGTGCCAGTCGAGGGGGCGGCGGCGGGGAGCTGTTTTTT. This sequence encodes CASRGGGGGELFF.

CDR3 loop: CASSAVAGVGQQYF. In DNA form, the CDR3 reads TGTGCCAGCAGTGCCGTAGCGGGAGTTGGTCAGCAGTACTTC. The gene calls are TRBV25-1 and TRBJ2-7; TRBD2 agrees at 9 bases. V lost 4 bases and J lost 8; bases outside the gene matches: 9. Germline V gives CDR1 MGHDK, CDR2 SYGVNS. The length of the CDR3 is 14 residues.

The chain couples TRBV9 to TRBJ2-7, with D possibly being TRBD1 or TRBD2 (6 bases each). Germline CDR1 and CDR2: SGDLS and YYNGEE. V was clipped by 4 bases and J by 1 base, with 18 bases between them. This CDR3 has 16 residues. The CDR3 coding sequence is TGTGCCAGCAGCCCACGGTCCGGGGGCCCGTCCTACGAGCAGTACTTC. It yields the protein CASSPRSGGPSYEQYF.

This clone turned up a few times. CDR3 in amino acids: CASSPWGGVGTEAFF. The CDR3 DNA reads as TGCGCCAGCAGCCCCTGGGGAGGGGTTGGCACTGAAGCTTTCTTT. The chain carries TRBV5-1 and TRBJ1-1; D might be TRBD1 (5 bases). V was trimmed by 4 bases and J by 4 bases, leaving 17 bases between them. Germline-derived CDR1 and CDR2 are SGHRS and YFSETQ. The CDR3 runs 15 residues.

The CDR3 DNA follows: TGTGCCAGCAGCCGAGGAGGAGAGACCCAGTACTTC. Translated: CASSRGGETQYF. The chain employs TRBV5-6 and TRBJ2-5, with TRBD2 as a possible D gene (5 bases). The CDR3 contains 12 residues. Trimming stripped 4 bases from V and 4 bases from J, with 8 bases between. The germline V gene has CDR1 SGHDT and CDR2 YYEEEE.

The rearrangement links TRBV9 to TRBJ2-2; D remains unclear. The CDR3 loop spans 13 amino acids. Germline V gene sequence: CDR1 SGDLS, CDR2 YYNGEE. V lost 0 bases to trimming and J lost 7 bases, with 7 bases between them. Here the CDR3 DNA reads TGTGCCAGCAGCGTAGCGAGTGTCGGGGAGCTGTTTTTT. Translating it yields CASSVASVGELFF.

The chain employs TRBV2 and TRBJ1-2; D uncertain. CDR3 size: 16 residues. CDR1 and CDR2 (germline): SNHLY, FYNNEI. Deletions cut 1 base from V and 7 bases from J, with 19 bases between. Written as DNA, the CDR3 is TGTGCCAGCAGTGAAGGTCACTGGAAGGGATTGGGTGGCTACACCTTC. Translating gives CASSEGHWKGLGGYTF.

The V gene is TRBV29-1, the J gene TRBJ2-3; 9 nucleotides match TRBD2. Germline values: CDR1 SQVTM, CDR2 ANQGSEA. This CDR3 is built from 14 residues. Germline trimming cut 6 bases from V and 2 bases from J; bases unmatched to any gene: 6. The CDR3 nucleotides are TGCAGCGTAGGAAGCGGGAGGTTCACAGATACGCAGTATTTT. Amino acid sequence: CSVGSGRFTDTQYF.

This clone was recorded a few times. J is TRBJ2-1 and V is TRBV28; 7 positions match TRBD1. The V segment lost 6 bases and the J segment 0 bases; nucleotides outside the gene matches: 5. The germline CDR1 and CDR2 sequences are MDHEN and SYDVKM. The CDR3 consists of 15 residues. The CDR3 bases are TGTGCCAGCAGCCAGGGGGTCGGCTCCTACAATGAGCAGTTCTTC. Residues: CASSQGVGSYNEQFF.

The chain links TRBV2 to TRBJ2-4; 8 nucleotides agree with TRBD2. The trim removed 3 bases at V and 5 bases at J, leaving 9 bases unmatched. From germline, CDR1 is SNHLY and CDR2 FYNNEI. This CDR3 is 16 amino acids long. The CDR3 nucleotides read TGTGCCAGCAGTGACAGTTCGGGAGGGGGTCAAAACATTCAGTACTTC. It yields the protein CASSDSSGGGQNIQYF.

The chain couples TRBV9 to TRBJ2-7; no clear D. The ends were cut back, 4 bases at V and 3 bases at J, with 8 bases in the middle. The CDR3 sequence is 12 residues long. CDR1 and CDR2 from the germline V gene are SGDLS and YYNGEE. CDR3 sequence: CASSFRDYEQYF. CDR3 bases: TGTGCCAGCAGCTTTCGAGACTACGAGCAGTACTTC.

The J gene is TRBJ2-3, the V gene TRBV6-1; the D gene is possibly TRBD1 (5 bases). Deletions cut 3 bases from V and 2 bases from J, with 12 bases between. Germline V CDR1 and CDR2: MNHNS, SASEGT. CDR3 length: 15 amino acids. CDR3 amino acids: CASSELTADTDTQYF. The CDR3 DNA reads TGTGCCAGCAGTGAGTTGACAGCCGACACAGATACGCAGTATTTT.

The chain uses TRBV27 and TRBJ2-1; possibly TRBD2 for D (6 bases). The germline V and J ends were trimmed by 6 bases and 3 bases, with 12 bases remaining between them. Germline CDR1 MNHEY, CDR2 SMNVEV (reference sequence). This CDR3 contains 14 residues. The CDR3 sequence is CASREGGIYNEQFF. The CDR3 DNA sequence: TGTGCCAGCAGGGAGGGCGGGATCTACAATGAGCAGTTCTTC.

This chain connects TRBV28 to TRBJ2-6; no firm D call. V lost 3 bases, J lost 0 bases, and 3 bases lay in between. Germline V gene data show CDR1 as MDHEN and CDR2 as SYDVKM. The CDR3 has 14 residues. CDR3 sequence reads: CASSLISGANVLTF. CDR3 coding DNA: TGTGCCAGCAGTTTGATCTCTGGGGCCAACGTCCTGACTTTC.

In nucleotides, the CDR3 is TGTGCCAGCAGCCCCCGCGCCCCGAACACCGGGGAGCTGTTTTTT. Its protein is CASSPRAPNTGELFF. The chain joins TRBV7-9 to TRBJ2-2; D remains ambiguous. The germline gives CDR1 SEHNR, CDR2 FQNEAQ (reference sequence). This CDR3 spans 15 amino acids. With 5 bases removed from V and 0 bases from J, the gap between germline ends came to 10 bases.

The J gene is TRBJ1-1, the V gene TRBV5-1, with 12 nucleotides matching TRBD1. V gave up 4 bases and J gave up 9 bases; unmatched junction bases: 7. Per germline, CDR1 SGHRS and CDR2 YFSETQ. This CDR3 has 14 amino acids. CDR3 in amino acids: CASSLVGQGAQAFF. The CDR3 DNA reads TGCGCCAGCAGCCTAGTGGGACAGGGGGCCCAAGCTTTCTTT. Combining the CDR3 with reference TRBV5-1 and TRBJ1-1 gives the whole variable domain KAGVTQTPRYLIKTRGQQVTLSCSPISGHRSVSWYQQTPGQGLQFLFEYFSETQRNKGNFPGRFSGRQFSNSRSEMNVSTLELGDSALYLCASSLVGQGAQAFFGQGTRLTVV.

This sequence joins TRBV4-1 and TRBJ2-7; D is ambiguous. CDR1 is MGHRA and CDR2 is YSYEKL in the germline V gene. This CDR3 is 16 amino acids long. The V and J ends lost 2 bases and 2 bases respectively, with 16 bases between them. Written as DNA, the CDR3 is TGCGCCAGCAGCCAAAATCCTAACAGTCATGCCTACGAGCAGTACTTC. Protein: CASSQNPNSHAYEQYF.

This chain connects TRBV4-1 to TRBJ2-3, with 13 bases fitting TRBD2. V was clipped by 4 bases and J by 4 bases; unmatched bases: 8. In germline, CDR1 is MGHRA, CDR2 YSYEKL. This CDR3 has 17 residues. The CDR3: CASSRGLAGYGSDTQYF. The CDR3 DNA reads TGCGCCAGCAGCCGGGGACTAGCGGGATATGGGTCAGATACGCAGTATTTT.

V is TRBV7-9 and J is TRBJ2-7, with D possibly TRBD2 on 5 matching bases. Trimming shortened V by 4 bases and J by 2 bases, and 6 bases separated the two germline ends. The CDR3 extends over 12 amino acids. Germline CDR1 SEHNR, CDR2 FQNEAQ (reference sequence). CDR3 DNA: TGTGCCAGCAGCTCCGGGACCTACGAGCAGTACTTC. The encoded protein is CASSSGTYEQYF.

The rearrangement uses TRBV25-1 and TRBJ1-2; TRBD1 agrees at 8 bases. The CDR3 sequence is 12 residues long. The germline V gene has CDR1 MGHDK and CDR2 SYGVNS. In DNA, the CDR3 is TGTGCTACAGGGGGGAAGGGTTCTGGCTACACCTTC. Translation gives CATGGKGSGYTF.

The gene calls are TRBV29-1 and TRBJ2-1, with 11 bases that match TRBD2. V shed 1 base, J shed 1 base, and the junction held 6 bases outside the gene matches. The CDR3 has 17 amino acids. The germline V gene encodes CDR1 SQVTM and CDR2 ANQGSEA. CDR3 nucleotides: TGCAGCGTTGAAGTCAGACTAGCGGGATTGTCCTACAATGAGCAGTTCTTC. Residues: CSVEVRLAGLSYNEQFF.

The DNA of the CDR3 is TGTGCCAGCAGCTCTGGACAGGGACAAAATGAAAAACTGTTTTTT. Protein sequence: CASSSGQGQNEKLFF. The chain couples TRBV7-9 to TRBJ1-4, with 8 bases matching TRBD1. V dropped 4 bases and J dropped 5; count of bases not matched to a gene: 6. Germline lookup yields CDR1 SEHNR and CDR2 FQNEAQ (reference sequence). The CDR3 contains 15 residues.

This chain connects TRBV27 to TRBJ2-7; D is unresolved. The CDR3 runs 15 residues. Looked up from germline, CDR1 is MNHEY and CDR2 is SMNVEV (reference sequence). Deletions cut 6 bases from V and 3 bases from J, with 18 bases between. The CDR3 sequence is CASRPQLTNLYEQYF. In nucleotides, the CDR3 is TGTGCCAGCAGGCCACAGCTCACGAACCTCTACGAGCAGTACTTC.

Worth noting for this clone: Distinct nucleotide sequences in the sample also encode this CDR3. This chain links TRBV27 with TRBJ1-1; no definite D call. Between the trimmed V and J ends, which lost 11 bases and 1 base, there was a span of 11 bases. The CDR3 runs to 12 residues. In germline, CDR1 is MNHEY, CDR2 SMNVEV (reference sequence). CDR3 loop: CASRTANTEAFF. In nucleotides, the CDR3 is TGTGCCTCGAGGACGGCGAACACTGAAGCTTTCTTT.

The chain couples TRBV20-1 to TRBJ2-7, with 7 positions matching TRBD1. J lost 2 bases, V lost 7 bases, and 2 bases had no gene match. Germline CDR1 is DFQATT and CDR2 is SNEGSKA (reference sequence). This CDR3 region has 11 residues. For the CDR3, the DNA is TGCAGTGGGGGACAGACCTACGAGCAGTACTTC. Translated: CSGGQTYEQYF.

The chain couples TRBV11-2 to TRBJ2-7; TRBD1 is a possible D gene (6 bases). Trimming took off 2 bases at V and 5 bases at J, with 13 bases between the two ends. CDR1 is SGHAT and CDR2 is FQNNGV in the germline V gene. This CDR3 region has 14 residues. Here the CDR3 reads CASSLFAGDHEQYF. The CDR3 region has the DNA TGTGCCAGCAGCTTATTTGCAGGGGACCACGAGCAGTACTTC.

This chain joins TRBV29-1 and TRBJ1-1; D is unclear. V lost 3 bases to trimming and J lost 1 base, with 21 bases between them. CDR1 is SQVTM and CDR2 is ANQGSEA in the germline V gene. The CDR3 covers 17 residues. The CDR3 coding sequence is TGCAGCGTTGACGGTCGGGGAAGGATTACCCCGAACACTGAAGCTTTCTTT. This encodes CSVDGRGRITPNTEAFF.

In this sample, this clone turned up a few times. V is TRBV29-1 and J is TRBJ2-1, with D possibly matching TRBD1 (6 bases). This CDR3 has 14 residues. Per germline, CDR1 SQVTM and CDR2 ANQGSEA. The germline V and J ends were trimmed by 5 bases and 7 bases, with 18 bases remaining between them. DNA of the CDR3: TGCAGCGTTCGGGACATGTCCATTACAAATGAGCAGTTCTTC. This encodes CSVRDMSITNEQFF.